Shown below are 30 T cell receptor beta chains from a single sample sequenced in a study of blood T cell repertoires in COVID-19. Profiling relied on immunoSEQ multiplex PCR, and the TCRdb table lists in-frame clones only, not all of them. The table shows 340,000 or so clones, with 80% to 90% occurring only once. Input material: peripheral blood. These receptors were obtained from a man younger than 40 with active or convalescent COVID-19.

The chain is built from TRBV2 and TRBJ1-4; TRBD1 matches 8 bases. CDR3 length: 14 residues. CDR1 and CDR2 (germline): SNHLY, FYNNEI. V shed 5 bases, J shed 8 bases, and the junction held 7 bases outside the gene matches. CDR3 protein: CASSIDRGREKLFF. CDR3 coding DNA: TGTGCCAGCAGTATTGACAGGGGTCGGGAAAAACTGTTTTTT.

CDR3: CASSSTGTSTDTQYF. The DNA of the CDR3 is TGTGCCAGCAGTTCAACCGGGACTAGCACAGATACGCAGTATTTT. The rearrangement uses TRBV7-9 and TRBJ2-3; TRBD2 is a possible D gene (6 bases). This CDR3 contains 15 residues. Trimming removed 6 bases from V and 0 bases from J, with 13 bases in between. From germline, CDR1 is SEHNR and CDR2 FQNEAQ (reference sequence).

This chain joins TRBV3-1 (or the pseudogene TRBV3-2) and TRBJ1-1, with D perhaps TRBD1 (5 bases). The CDR3 is made up of 14 amino acids. V lost 4 bases and J 0 bases, leaving 9 bases between the germline ends. CDR1 is LGHDT and CDR2 is YNNKEL in the germline V gene (reference sequence). The DNA of the CDR3 is TGTGCCAGCAGCCTTGAGACAGTGAACACTGAAGCTTTCTTT. Amino acid sequence: CASSLETVNTEAFF.

This rearrangement joins TRBV6-5 to TRBJ1-2; 7 nucleotides align to TRBD1. Germline CDR1 MNHEY, CDR2 SVGAGI. This CDR3 spans 13 amino acids. The junction had 9 bases not matched to a gene; V was cut back by 6 bases and J by 8 bases. The CDR3 nucleotides read TGTGCCAGCAGCCCCAGGACAGGCTCCGGCTACACCTTC. Protein product: CASSPRTGSGYTF.

Only a few counts were recorded for this clone. The rearrangement joins TRBV19 to TRBJ1-1; D is uncertain. Trimming stripped 3 bases from V and 5 bases from J, with 13 bases between. The CDR3 length is 14 residues. Germline V gene lookup returns CDR1 LNHDA and CDR2 SQIVND (reference sequence). The CDR3 nucleotides read TGTGCCAGTAGTATGGGAGCAGAGATGACTGAAGCTTTCTTT. Protein: CASSMGAEMTEAFF.

V usage is TRBV9 and J usage is TRBJ1-2; TRBD1 is a possible D gene (5 bases). V was shortened by 2 bases and J by 4 bases, with 9 bases between the two germline ends. There are 13 residues in the CDR3. Germline V gene data show CDR1 as SGDLS and CDR2 as YYNGEE. Written as DNA, the CDR3 is TGTGCCAGCAGCGTTTCGGGGGGCTATGGCTACACCTTC. Its translation: CASSVSGGYGYTF.

This clone was seen a handful of times. The chain combines TRBV7-9 with TRBJ2-2; 8 nucleotides match TRBD2. The germline V gene has CDR1 SEHNR and CDR2 FQNEAQ (reference sequence). There are 15 residues in the CDR3. The J segment lost 4 bases and the V segment lost 5 bases, leaving 6 bases of the junction unmatched. For the CDR3, the DNA is TGTGCCAGCAGCCCTTTAGCGGGGAGCACCGGGGAGCTGTTTTTT. Amino acid sequence: CASSPLAGSTGELFF.

For the CDR3, the DNA is TGTGCCAGCAGCCCGCGGAGGGACACTGAAGCTTTCTTT. It translates to CASSPRRDTEAFF. V gene TRBV7-3 combines with J gene TRBJ1-1; D call uncertain. The germline CDR1 and CDR2 sequences are SGHTA and FQGTGA. CDR3 size: 13 residues. V gave up 5 bases and J gave up 3 bases, with 10 bases separating them.

This clone was detected only a few times. The chain recombines TRBV5-1 with TRBJ1-1, with D tentatively TRBD1 (5 bases). The CDR3 spans 14 residues. Trimming took off 0 bases at V and 2 bases at J, with 8 bases between the two ends. Germline V gene sequence: CDR1 SGHRS, CDR2 YFSETQ. The CDR3 loop reads CASSLATGNTEAFF. In DNA form, the CDR3 reads TGCGCCAGCAGCTTGGCCACAGGTAACACTGAAGCTTTCTTT.

This chain uses TRBV19 with TRBJ2-7, with TRBD2 as a possible D gene (6 bases). Trimming cost V 5 bases and J 0 bases, with 14 bases left between them. Germline V gene sequence: CDR1 LNHDA, CDR2 SQIVND (reference sequence). The CDR3 has 15 residues. CDR3 DNA: TGTGCCAGTAGTCAGCTAGCGACCCGCTCCTACGAGCAGTACTTC. It specifies CASSQLATRSYEQYF.

This clone was counted between two and nine times. The chain joins TRBV4-2 to TRBJ2-3, with 11 nucleotides matching TRBD1. Germline assignment: CDR1 LGHNA and CDR2 YNFKEQ. V was clipped by 1 base and J by 5 bases; unmatched bases: 2. The CDR3 runs to 15 residues. CDR3 sequence: CASSQGTGGIDTQYF. The CDR3 nucleotides are TGTGCCAGCAGCCAAGGGACAGGGGGCATAGATACGCAGTATTTT.

This clone has just one count. V and J are TRBV9 and TRBJ1-1; weak D call: TRBD1 (5 bases). Per germline, CDR1 SGDLS and CDR2 YYNGEE. V lost 2 bases, J lost 6 bases, and 11 bases lay in between. The CDR3 totals 13 residues. CDR3: CASSVREGAEAFF. The DNA of the CDR3 is TGTGCCAGCAGCGTCAGGGAAGGGGCTGAAGCTTTCTTT.

V and J are TRBV6-5 and TRBJ2-7, with TRBD1 matching 10 bases. This CDR3 comprises 15 residues. The V gene's germline CDR1 is MNHEY and CDR2 SVGAGI. V gave up 6 bases and J gave up 1 base; unmatched junction bases: 6. CDR3 coding DNA: TGTGCCAGCAGAGCCGGGACAGGGGTATCCTACGAGCAGTACTTC. This translates into CASRAGTGVSYEQYF.

The J gene is TRBJ1-1, the V gene TRBV4-2; 7 bases are a match to TRBD1. Per the germline V gene, CDR1 is LGHNA and CDR2 is YNFKEQ. The CDR3 extends over 15 amino acids. Trimming removed 2 bases from V and 7 bases from J; junction bases left unmatched: 10. The CDR3 is CASSQSTGYSGEAFF. CDR3 in DNA: TGTGCCAGCAGCCAATCGACAGGGTATAGCGGTGAAGCTTTCTTT.

J is TRBJ2-7 and V is TRBV3-1 (or the pseudogene TRBV3-2); 9 bases line up with TRBD2. V lost 5 bases, J lost 1 base, and 6 bases stayed unmatched. This CDR3 has 15 amino acids. CDR1 and CDR2 from the germline V gene are LGHDT and YNNKEL (reference sequence). CDR3: CASSGTLAGSYEQYF. CDR3 nucleotides: TGTGCCAGCAGCGGTACCCTAGCGGGATCCTACGAGCAGTACTTC.

The chain is built from TRBV2 and TRBJ2-3, with TRBD1 matching over 9 bases. The ends lost 1 base at V and 2 bases at J; junction bases unmatched: 10. Looked up from germline, CDR1 is SNHLY and CDR2 is FYNNEI. CDR3 length: 18 residues. CDR3 coding DNA: TGTGCCAGCAGTGAAGACCGATTGGGGACAGGGCTCACAGATACGCAGTATTTT. Residues: CASSEDRLGTGLTDTQYF.

The chain is built from TRBV27 and TRBJ2-7; D is undetermined. The V end lost 8 bases, the J end lost 0 bases, and 17 bases lay between the germline ends. Germline CDR1 MNHEY, CDR2 SMNVEV (reference sequence). The CDR3 runs 15 residues. The CDR3 nucleotides read TGTGCCAGCTCCAGTCAGACACAAAGCTCCTACGAGCAGTACTTC. It is translated as CASSSQTQSSYEQYF.

The chain combines TRBV4-3 with TRBJ1-1; D gene ambiguous. The CDR3 is 15 amino acids. Trimming cost V 4 bases and J 5 bases, with 17 bases left between them. Germline V gene data show CDR1 as LGHNA and CDR2 as YSLEER. CDR3 loop: CASSPRGDVSTEAFF. In DNA form, the CDR3 reads TGCGCCAGCAGCCCACGAGGTGATGTGAGTACTGAAGCTTTCTTT.

The gene calls are TRBV5-5 and TRBJ1-4; TRBD1 matches at 10 bases. Germline trimming cut 9 bases from V and 7 bases from J; bases unmatched to any gene: 6. In germline, CDR1 is SGHKS, CDR2 YYEKEE (reference sequence). CDR3 length: 13 residues. The CDR3 DNA sequence: TGTGCCACAAGACAGGGGGCGACTGAAAAACTGTTTTTT. The encoded protein is CATRQGATEKLFF.

The chain employs TRBV12-3 or TRBV12-4 and TRBJ2-1; D possibly corresponds to TRBD2 (6 bases). V was trimmed by 3 bases and J by 7 bases, leaving 10 bases between them. This CDR3 has 13 residues. CDR3 in DNA: TGTGCCAGCAGTTTTGTAGCGGAGAATGAGCAGTTCTTC. This encodes CASSFVAENEQFF.

CDR3 nucleotide sequence: TGTGCTAGTGACCCCACAGGGGAATTGTGCGAGCAGTACTTC. As protein: CASDPTGELCEQYF. The chain uses TRBV12-5 and TRBJ2-7; 7 nucleotides align to TRBD1. CDR1 and CDR2 (germline): LGHNT, FRNRAP. V gave up 7 bases and J gave up 6 bases; unmatched junction bases: 12. The CDR3 spans 14 residues.

The sample holds one count of this clone. The chain uses TRBV3-1 (or the pseudogene TRBV3-2) and TRBJ2-7; 8 nucleotides agree with TRBD1. CDR3 length: 15 residues. V lost 3 bases to trimming and J lost 2 bases; unmatched junction nucleotides: 6. The germline gives CDR1 LGHDT, CDR2 YNNKEL (reference sequence). The CDR3 reads CASSQGQDRAYEQYF. The DNA of the CDR3 is TGTGCCAGCAGCCAGGGACAGGACAGGGCCTACGAGCAGTACTTC.

V usage is TRBV10-3 and J usage is TRBJ2-1; D is perhaps TRBD2 (6 bases). From germline, CDR1 is ENHRY and CDR2 SYGVKD. V lost 3 bases to trimming and J lost 4 bases, with 16 bases between them. The CDR3 loop spans 16 amino acids. In nucleotides, the CDR3 is TGTGCCATCAGTGATTCCGACACGGGACTGTACAATGAGCAGTTCTTC. Translation gives CAISDSDTGLYNEQFF.

The chain uses TRBV24-1 and TRBJ2-3, with a tentative D call TRBD2 (6 bases). Trimming removed 6 bases at V and 2 bases at J, with 20 bases between. The CDR3 totals 17 residues. Germline lookup yields CDR1 KGHDR and CDR2 SFDVKD. CDR3 DNA sequence: TGTGCCACCAGTCCCCCCCCGACTTGGGGGGTCACAGATACGCAGTATTTT. Amino acids: CATSPPPTWGVTDTQYF.

The chain is built from TRBV4-2 and TRBJ2-1; 11 bases fit TRBD2. V shed 3 bases, J shed 5 bases, and the junction held 0 bases outside the gene matches. Germline V gene sequence: CDR1 LGHNA, CDR2 YNFKEQ. This CDR3 has 14 amino acids. The CDR3, as DNA: TGTGCCAGCAGCCAGGGACTAGCGGACAATGAGCAGTTCTTC. Its translation: CASSQGLADNEQFF.

V gene TRBV5-1 combines with J gene TRBJ2-2; tentative D call: TRBD1 (5 bases). The CDR3 runs to 15 residues. Germline V gene sequence: CDR1 SGHRS, CDR2 YFSETQ. V lost 1 base and J 4 bases, leaving 11 bases between the germline ends. The CDR3 reads CASSLLQGVTGELFF. The DNA for the CDR3 is TGCGCCAGCAGCTTGTTGCAGGGTGTCACCGGGGAGCTGTTTTTT.

CDR3 sequence (DNA): TGTGCCAGCAGCGTAGAAACAGGTAGCTCCTACGAGCAGTACTTC. As protein: CASSVETGSSYEQYF. The rearrangement joins TRBV9 to TRBJ2-7, with a weak D call TRBD1 (5 bases). CDR3 size: 15 residues. The V gene lost 0 bases and the J gene lost 0 bases, with 10 bases spanning the gap. CDR1 and CDR2 (germline): SGDLS, YYNGEE.

The chain couples TRBV7-3 to TRBJ2-1; 12 nucleotides line up with TRBD2. Germline trimming cut 5 bases from V and 7 bases from J; bases unmatched to any gene: 9. CDR1 is SGHTA, CDR2 FQGTGA, per germline. The CDR3 length is 16 residues. The CDR3 DNA is TGTGCCAGCAGCCTTATGACTAGCGGGAGCGGGAATGAGCAGTTCTTC. Its protein is CASSLMTSGSGNEQFF.

The chain carries TRBV7-2 and TRBJ1-3; the D is unclear. With 3 bases removed from V and 1 base from J, the gap between germline ends came to 4 bases. In germline, CDR1 is SGHTA, CDR2 FQGNSA. CDR3 length: 13 residues. CDR3 sequence (DNA): TGTGCCAGCAGCTTTCTATCTGGAAACACCATATATTTT. This codes for CASSFLSGNTIYF.

The chain uses TRBV7-2 and TRBJ2-3; 8 nucleotides align to TRBD2. The V gene's germline CDR1 is SGHTA and CDR2 FQGNSA. The V gene end was trimmed by 5 bases and the J gene end by 4 bases; junction bases not matched to a gene: 2. This CDR3 is 13 amino acids long. The CDR3 is CASSPGGADTQYF. The CDR3 DNA sequence: TGTGCCAGCAGCCCCGGGGGGGCAGATACGCAGTATTTT.